A single sample gave rise to the 10 T cell receptor beta chains below, sequenced in a study of blood T cells in healthy people across ages. For the second PCR, which ran for about 7 to 12 cycles, a sample-barcoded 5' primer and a J-beta primer mix were used. In TCRdb, the 5' RACE reads were re-called with MiXCR into one record per CDR3 protein. The sample has about a million distinct CDR3 sequences; around 48% are singletons. The sequenced sample was blood. Receptor source: a man aged 25-45 years in good health.

V gene TRBV6-6 combines with J gene TRBJ2-5; 8 bases agree with TRBD1. The CDR3 has 12 amino acids. V shed 11 bases, J shed 6 bases, and the junction held 8 bases outside the gene matches. Germline assignment: CDR1 MNHNY and CDR2 SVGAGI (reference sequence). CDR3 coding DNA: TGTGCCGGATCGACAGGGGTCAAGACCCAGTACTTC. It specifies CAGSTGVKTQYF.

This clonotype occurred many times. This chain's CDR3 is CASSELFPGLAGGPGGKNIQYF. The CDR3 region has the DNA TGTGCCAGCAGTGAACTATTCCCGGGACTAGCGGGGGGGCCTGGTGGCAAAAACATTCAGTACTTC. The chain employs TRBV6-1 and TRBJ2-4; 16 positions match TRBD2. Trimming cost V 2 bases and J 3 bases; bases outside gene matches: 16. The CDR3 contains 22 residues. Germline V CDR1 and CDR2: MNHNS, SASEGT.

The chain has TRBV4-2 and TRBJ1-2; TRBD1 might be the D (5 bases). The CDR3 totals 17 residues. CDR1 is LGHNA and CDR2 is YNFKEQ in the germline V gene. V lost 0 bases and J 3 bases, leaving 17 bases between the germline ends. CDR3 sequence: CASSQELRRVVYYGYTF. CDR3 coding DNA: TGTGCCAGCAGCCAAGAACTCCGCAGGGTCGTATACTATGGCTACACCTTC.

This clonotype was picked up a small number of times. The chain carries TRBV7-3 and TRBJ2-1; 8 bases are shared with TRBD2. Germline V CDR1 and CDR2: SGHTA, FQGTGA. The junction had 6 bases not matched to a gene; V was cut back by 4 bases and J by 4 bases. The CDR3 contains 15 residues. CDR3 loop: CASSSAGGQYNEQFF. The CDR3 nucleotides read TGTGCCAGCAGCTCTGCGGGGGGACAATACAATGAGCAGTTCTTC. The variable domain in full, completed from reference TRBV7-3 and TRBJ2-1, reads GAGVSQTPSNKVTEKGKYVELRCDPISGHTALYWYRQSLGQGPEFLIYFQGTGAADDSGLPNDRFFAVRPEGSVSTLKIQRTERGDSAVYLCASSSAGGQYNEQFFGPGTRLTVL.

The V gene is TRBV9, the J gene TRBJ2-6, with D possibly being TRBD2 (5 bases). In germline, CDR1 is SGDLS, CDR2 YYNGEE. The germline V and J ends were trimmed by 5 bases and 0 bases, with 9 bases remaining between them. This CDR3 spans 15 amino acids. CDR3 loop: CASRAAGSGANVLTF. CDR3 coding DNA: TGTGCCAGCAGAGCCGCGGGCTCTGGGGCCAACGTCCTGACTTTC.

This clonotype occurred once. The rearrangement joins TRBV5-6 to TRBJ2-4; D remains unclear. TRBJ2-7 matches the DNA end more closely, so the J call is doubtful. CDR3 length: 15 residues. Germline V gene data show CDR1 as SGHDT and CDR2 as YYEEEE. CDR3 bases: TGTGCCAGCAGCTTGAGGTCGAACGGCAGCTACGAGCAGTACTTC. This encodes CASSLRSNGSYEQYF.

In nucleotides, the CDR3 is TGTGCCACCAGTGGGGACAGAACCCAGTTTCGGGGCTACACCTTC. It yields the protein CATSGDRTQFRGYTF. The chain is built from TRBV15 and TRBJ1-2; 7 bases are shared with TRBD1. V gave up 6 bases and J gave up 8 bases; unmatched junction bases: 15. The CDR3 consists of 15 residues. CDR1 LNHNV and CDR2 YYDKDF come from the germline V gene (reference sequence). Looking up the rest from reference TRBV15 and TRBJ1-2 gives the full variable domain: DAMVIQNPRYQVTQFGKPVTLSCSQTLNHNVMYWYQQKSSQAPKLLFHYYDKDFNNEADTPDNFQSRRPNTSFCFLDIRSPGLGDTAMYLCATSGDRTQFRGYTFGSGTRLTVV.

This chain joins TRBV10-3 and TRBJ2-5; 9 bases map to TRBD1. Per the germline V gene, CDR1 is ENHRY and CDR2 is SYGVKD. Trimming removed 0 bases from V and 4 bases from J; junction bases left unmatched: 9. The CDR3 spans 17 residues. The CDR3 coding sequence is TGTGCCATCAGTGAGTCGCGGGACAGGGTTACCGGAGAGACCCAGTACTTC. This encodes CAISESRDRVTGETQYF.

This clonotype was seen a few times. The genes are TRBV15 and TRBJ1-2; 9 bases fit TRBD1. The J segment lost 4 bases and the V segment lost 8 bases, leaving 5 bases of the junction unmatched. The CDR3 covers 13 residues. CDR1 is LNHNV, CDR2 YYDKDF, per germline (reference sequence). The chain's CDR3 is CATGQGLGYGYTF. The CDR3 bases are TGTGCCACCGGACAGGGGTTGGGCTATGGCTACACCTTC.

The chain has TRBV20-1 and TRBJ1-6; possibly TRBD1 for D (5 bases). This CDR3 comprises 16 residues. Germline CDR1 reads DFQATT; CDR2 reads SNEGSKA (reference sequence). DNA for the CDR3: TGCAGCGGGACCCCCAATTCCATTCGTTCTAATTCACCCCTCCACTTT. It is translated as CSGTPNSIRSNSPLHF.